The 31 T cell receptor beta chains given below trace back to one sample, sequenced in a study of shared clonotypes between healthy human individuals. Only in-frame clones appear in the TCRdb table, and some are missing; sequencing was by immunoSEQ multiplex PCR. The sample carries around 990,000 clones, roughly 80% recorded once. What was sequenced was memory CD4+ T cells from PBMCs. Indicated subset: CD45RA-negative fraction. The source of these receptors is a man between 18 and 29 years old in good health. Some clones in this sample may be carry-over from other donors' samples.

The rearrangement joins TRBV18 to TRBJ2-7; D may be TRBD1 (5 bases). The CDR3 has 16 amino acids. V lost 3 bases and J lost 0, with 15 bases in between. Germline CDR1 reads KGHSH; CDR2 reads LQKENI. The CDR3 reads CASSPGQGESSYEQYF. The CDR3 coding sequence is TGTGCCAGCTCACCCGGGCAGGGCGAGAGCTCCTACGAGCAGTACTTC.

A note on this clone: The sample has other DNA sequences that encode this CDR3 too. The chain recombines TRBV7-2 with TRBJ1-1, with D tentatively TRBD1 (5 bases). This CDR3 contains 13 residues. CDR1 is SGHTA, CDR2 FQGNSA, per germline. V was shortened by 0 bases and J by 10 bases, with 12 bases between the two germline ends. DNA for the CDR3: TGTGCCAGCAGCTTAGCCAGGGAAGTTGGAGCTTTCTTT. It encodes CASSLAREVGAFF.

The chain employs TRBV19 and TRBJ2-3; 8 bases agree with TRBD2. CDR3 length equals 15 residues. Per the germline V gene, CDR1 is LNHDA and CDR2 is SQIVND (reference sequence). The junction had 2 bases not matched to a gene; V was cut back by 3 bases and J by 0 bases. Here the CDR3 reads CASSISGGSTDTQYF. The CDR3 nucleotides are TGTGCCAGTAGTATTTCGGGAGGGAGCACAGATACGCAGTATTTT.

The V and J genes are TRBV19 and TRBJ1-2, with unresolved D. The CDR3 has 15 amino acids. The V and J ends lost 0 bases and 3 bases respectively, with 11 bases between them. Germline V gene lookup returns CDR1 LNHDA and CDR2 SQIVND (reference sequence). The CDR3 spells CASSIDAVHDYGYTF. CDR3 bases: TGTGCCAGTAGTATAGATGCAGTTCATGACTATGGCTACACCTTC.

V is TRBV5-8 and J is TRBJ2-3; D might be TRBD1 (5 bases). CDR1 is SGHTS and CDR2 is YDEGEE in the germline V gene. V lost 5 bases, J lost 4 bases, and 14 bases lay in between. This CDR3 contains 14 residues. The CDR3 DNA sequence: TGTGCCAGCAGGCATGGGGCTAGTGCAGATACGCAGTATTTT. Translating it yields CASRHGASADTQYF.

The CDR3 region has the DNA TGTGCCAGCAGCCCGGGGGGGGCGTTGTCCTACGAGCAGTACTTC. It yields the protein CASSPGGALSYEQYF. The chain is built from TRBV9 and TRBJ2-7; 8 bases are shared with TRBD2. Per germline, CDR1 SGDLS and CDR2 YYNGEE. With V trimmed by 4 bases and J by 1 base, 7 bases remained unmatched. The CDR3 covers 15 residues.

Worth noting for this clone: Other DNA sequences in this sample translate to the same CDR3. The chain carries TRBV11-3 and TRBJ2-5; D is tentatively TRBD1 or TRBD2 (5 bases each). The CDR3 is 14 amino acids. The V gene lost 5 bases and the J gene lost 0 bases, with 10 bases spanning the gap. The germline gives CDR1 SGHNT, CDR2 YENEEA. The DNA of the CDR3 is TGTGCCAGCAGCCTGGGACCTTACCAAGAGACCCAGTACTTC. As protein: CASSLGPYQETQYF.

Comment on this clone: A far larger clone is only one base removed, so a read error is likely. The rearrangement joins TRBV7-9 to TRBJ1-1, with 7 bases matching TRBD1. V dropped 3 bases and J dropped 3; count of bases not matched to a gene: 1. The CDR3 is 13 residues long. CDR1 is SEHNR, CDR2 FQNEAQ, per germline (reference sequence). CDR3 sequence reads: CASSFTGDTEAFF. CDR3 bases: TGTGCCAGCAGCTTTACAGGGGACACTGAAGCTTTCTTT.

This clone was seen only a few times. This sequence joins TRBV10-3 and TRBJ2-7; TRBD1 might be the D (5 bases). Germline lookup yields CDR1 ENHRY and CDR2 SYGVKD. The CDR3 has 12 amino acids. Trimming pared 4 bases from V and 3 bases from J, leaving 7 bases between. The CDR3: CAISAGRYEQYF. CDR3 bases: TGTGCCATCAGTGCAGGGCGCTACGAGCAGTACTTC.

Here the CDR3 DNA reads TGTGCCAGCAGTTTATCGTGGAGGCCCGGTGAAGCCCAGCATTTT. Translated: CASSLSWRPGEAQHF. The V call is TRBV27, the J call TRBJ1-5; D call uncertain. V gave up 0 bases and J gave up 11 bases, with 17 bases separating them. The V gene's germline CDR1 is MNHEY and CDR2 SMNVEV (reference sequence). The CDR3 contains 15 residues.

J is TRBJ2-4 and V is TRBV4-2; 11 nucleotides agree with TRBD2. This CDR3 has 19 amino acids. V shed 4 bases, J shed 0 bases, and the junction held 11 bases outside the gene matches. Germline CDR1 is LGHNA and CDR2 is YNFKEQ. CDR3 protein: CASSPGGSGRAVAKNIQYF. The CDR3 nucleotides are TGTGCCAGCAGCCCAGGAGGTAGCGGGAGGGCCGTAGCCAAAAACATTCAGTACTTC.

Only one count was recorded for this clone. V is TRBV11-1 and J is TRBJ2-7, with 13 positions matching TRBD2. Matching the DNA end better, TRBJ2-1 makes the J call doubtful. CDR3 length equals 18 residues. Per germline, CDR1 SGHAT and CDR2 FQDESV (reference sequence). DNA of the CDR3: TGTGCCAGCAGAAAACGGGGTGGCGGGACTAGCGGGATCTATGAGCAGTTCTTC. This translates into CASRKRGGGTSGIYEQFF.

Written as DNA, the CDR3 is TGTGCCAGTACCGCGGGAACTCTCACTGAAGCTTTCTTT. It codes for CASTAGTLTEAFF. This chain joins TRBV19 and TRBJ1-1, with no clear D. The CDR3 runs 13 residues. CDR1 is LNHDA and CDR2 is SQIVND in the germline V gene (reference sequence). With 7 bases removed from V and 4 bases from J, the gap between germline ends came to 13 bases.

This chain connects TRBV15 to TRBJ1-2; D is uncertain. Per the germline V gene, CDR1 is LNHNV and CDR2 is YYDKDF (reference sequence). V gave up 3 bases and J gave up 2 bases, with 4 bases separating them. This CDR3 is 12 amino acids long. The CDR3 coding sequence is TGTGCCACCAGCAGCCAAAACTATGGCTACACCTTC. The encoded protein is CATSSQNYGYTF.

This CDR3 is CASQGLAGRSSYEQYF. The DNA of the CDR3 is TGTGCCAGCCAGGGACTAGCGGGTAGGAGCTCCTACGAGCAGTACTTC. This chain joins TRBV27 and TRBJ2-7; 12 bases match TRBD2. After removal of 8 bases from V and 0 bases from J, the junction contained 8 bases not matched to a gene. This CDR3 contains 16 residues. Germline lookup yields CDR1 MNHEY and CDR2 SMNVEV (reference sequence).

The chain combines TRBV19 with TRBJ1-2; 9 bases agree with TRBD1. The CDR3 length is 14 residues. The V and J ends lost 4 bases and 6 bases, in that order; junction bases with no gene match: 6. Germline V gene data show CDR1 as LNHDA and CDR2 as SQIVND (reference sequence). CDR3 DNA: TGTGCCAGTAGTACCCGGGACAGGGTTCATGGCTACACCTTC. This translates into CASSTRDRVHGYTF.

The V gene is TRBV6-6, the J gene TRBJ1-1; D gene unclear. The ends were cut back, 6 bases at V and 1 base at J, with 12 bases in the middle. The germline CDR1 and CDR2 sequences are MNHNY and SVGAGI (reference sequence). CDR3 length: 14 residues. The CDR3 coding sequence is TGTGCCAGCAGCAAACAATTCGGGAACACTGAAGCTTTCTTT. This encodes CASSKQFGNTEAFF.

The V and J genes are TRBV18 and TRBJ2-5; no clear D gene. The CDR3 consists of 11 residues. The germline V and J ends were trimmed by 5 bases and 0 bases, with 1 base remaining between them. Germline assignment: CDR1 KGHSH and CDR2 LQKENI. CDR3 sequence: CASSDQETQYF. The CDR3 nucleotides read TGTGCCAGCTCAGACCAAGAGACCCAGTACTTC.

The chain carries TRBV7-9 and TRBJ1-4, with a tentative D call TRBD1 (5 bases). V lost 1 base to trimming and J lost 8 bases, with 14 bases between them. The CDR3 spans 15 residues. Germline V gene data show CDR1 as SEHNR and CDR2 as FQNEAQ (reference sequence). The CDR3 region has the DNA TGTGCCAGCAGCTTAGGGAATGCACAGGCCGAAAAACTGTTTTTT. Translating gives CASSLGNAQAEKLFF.

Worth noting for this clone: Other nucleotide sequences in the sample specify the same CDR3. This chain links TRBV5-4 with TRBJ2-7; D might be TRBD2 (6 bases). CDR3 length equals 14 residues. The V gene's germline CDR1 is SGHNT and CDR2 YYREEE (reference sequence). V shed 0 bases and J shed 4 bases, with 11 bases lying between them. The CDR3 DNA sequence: TGTGCCAGCAGCTTGGCCGGGGCGGGGTACGAGCAGTACTTC. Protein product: CASSLAGAGYEQYF.

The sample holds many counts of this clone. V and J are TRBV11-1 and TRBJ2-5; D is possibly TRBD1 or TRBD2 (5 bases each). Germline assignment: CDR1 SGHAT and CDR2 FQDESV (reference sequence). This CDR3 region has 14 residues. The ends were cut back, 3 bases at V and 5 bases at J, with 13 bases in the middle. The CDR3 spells CASSLSRGRETQYF. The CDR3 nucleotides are TGTGCCAGCAGCTTGAGTCGGGGCCGGGAGACCCAGTACTTC. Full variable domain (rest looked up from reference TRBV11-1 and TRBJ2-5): EAEVAQSPRYKITEKSQAVAFWCDPISGHATLYWYRQILGQGPELLVQFQDESVVDDSQLPKDRFSAERLKGVDSTLKIQPAELGDSAMYLCASSLSRGRETQYFGPGTRLLVL.

CDR3 DNA: TGTGCCAGCAGCCCTCGGGAGGGCCCAAACACCATATATTTT. Residues: CASSPREGPNTIYF. The rearrangement joins TRBV9 to TRBJ1-3; no definite D call. Germline CDR1 reads SGDLS; CDR2 reads YYNGEE. This CDR3 has 14 residues. V lost 4 bases to trimming and J lost 6 bases, with 14 bases between them.

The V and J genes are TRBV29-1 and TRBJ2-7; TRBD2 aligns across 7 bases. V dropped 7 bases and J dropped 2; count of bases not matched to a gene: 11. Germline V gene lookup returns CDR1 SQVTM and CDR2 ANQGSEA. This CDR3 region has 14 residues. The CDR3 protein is CSAREGGSAYEQYF. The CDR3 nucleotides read TGCAGCGCCCGAGAGGGCGGGAGCGCCTACGAGCAGTACTTC.

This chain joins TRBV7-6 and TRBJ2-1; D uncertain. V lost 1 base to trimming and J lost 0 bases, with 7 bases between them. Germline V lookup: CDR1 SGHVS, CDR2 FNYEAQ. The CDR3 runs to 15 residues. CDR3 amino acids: CASSLVTSSYNEQFF. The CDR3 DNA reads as TGTGCCAGCAGCTTAGTCACGAGCTCCTACAATGAGCAGTTCTTC.

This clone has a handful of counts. CDR3 residues: CASSLARASDGYEQYF. DNA of the CDR3: TGTGCCAGCAGCTTAGCCAGGGCTAGCGACGGCTACGAGCAGTACTTC. This chain uses TRBV7-8 with TRBJ2-7, with D perhaps TRBD2 (6 bases). V lost 0 bases and J 3 bases, leaving 15 bases between the germline ends. The CDR3 is made up of 16 amino acids. Germline CDR1 is SGHVS and CDR2 is FQNEAQ.

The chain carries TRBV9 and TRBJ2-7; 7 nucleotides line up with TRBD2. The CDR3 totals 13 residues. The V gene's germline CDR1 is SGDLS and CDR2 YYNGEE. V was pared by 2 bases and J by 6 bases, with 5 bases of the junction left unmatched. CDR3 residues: CASSVSGRGEQYF. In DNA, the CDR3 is TGTGCCAGCAGCGTGTCAGGGAGGGGCGAGCAGTACTTC. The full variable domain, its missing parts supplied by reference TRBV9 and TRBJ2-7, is DSGVTQTPKHLITATGQRVTLRCSPRSGDLSVYWYQQSLDQGLQFLIQYYNGEERAKGNILERFSAQQFPDLHSELNLSSLELGDSALYFCASSVSGRGEQYFGPGTRLTVT.

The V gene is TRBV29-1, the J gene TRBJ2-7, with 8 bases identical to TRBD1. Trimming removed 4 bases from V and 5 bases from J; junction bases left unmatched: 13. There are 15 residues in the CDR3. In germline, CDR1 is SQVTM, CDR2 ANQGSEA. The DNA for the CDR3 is TGCAGCGTTGGAACAGTTAACAGGGGGATGAACGAGCAGTACTTC. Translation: CSVGTVNRGMNEQYF.

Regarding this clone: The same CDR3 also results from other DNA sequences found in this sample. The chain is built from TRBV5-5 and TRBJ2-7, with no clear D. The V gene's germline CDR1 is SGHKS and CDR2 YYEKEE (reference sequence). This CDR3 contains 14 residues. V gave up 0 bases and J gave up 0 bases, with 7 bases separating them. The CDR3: CASSLEVGSYEQYF. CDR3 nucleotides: TGTGCCAGCAGCTTGGAGGTTGGCTCCTACGAGCAGTACTTC.

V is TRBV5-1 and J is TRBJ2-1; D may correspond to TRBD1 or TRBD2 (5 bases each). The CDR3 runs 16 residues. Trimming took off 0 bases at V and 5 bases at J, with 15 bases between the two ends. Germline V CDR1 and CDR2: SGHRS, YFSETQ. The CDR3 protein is CASSLAWGTPHNEQFF. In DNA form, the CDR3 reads TGCGCCAGCAGCTTGGCCTGGGGGACCCCTCACAATGAGCAGTTCTTC.

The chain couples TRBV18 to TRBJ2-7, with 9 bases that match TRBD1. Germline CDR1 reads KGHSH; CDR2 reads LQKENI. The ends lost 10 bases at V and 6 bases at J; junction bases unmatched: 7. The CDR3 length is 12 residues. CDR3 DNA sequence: TGTGCCACCGGACGGGACAGGGTCGAGCAGTACTTC. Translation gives CATGRDRVEQYF.

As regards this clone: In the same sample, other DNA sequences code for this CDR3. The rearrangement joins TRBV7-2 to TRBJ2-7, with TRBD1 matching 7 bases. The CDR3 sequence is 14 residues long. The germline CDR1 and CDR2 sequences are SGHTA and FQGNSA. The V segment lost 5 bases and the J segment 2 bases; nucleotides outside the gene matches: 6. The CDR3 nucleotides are TGTGCCAGCAGCCCCTCGGGACAGACCTACGAGCAGTACTTC. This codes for CASSPSGQTYEQYF.